This T cell receptor beta chain was recovered during a study of T cell responses to AZD1222 COVID-19 vaccine. Germline V CDR1 and CDR2: SGHNT, YYREEE (reference sequence). V shed 4 bases and J 5 bases; nucleotides not matched to a gene: 8. The CDR3 loop spans 15 amino acids. The assay was immunoSEQ multiplex PCR, and TCRdb's table has in-frame clones only and misses some. Among around 110,000 clones listed, almost 95% were seen once. Second doses that came at about 4 or about 12 weeks were put together. The chain joins TRBV5-4 to TRBJ1-1; 10 positions match TRBD1. The sequence was obtained from an adult who received the AZD1222 COVID-19 vaccine. Material: peripheral blood, obtained 28 days after the second AZD1222 dose. The CDR3, as DNA: TGTGCCAGCAGCATTAGACAGGGGGCATATACTGAAGCTTTCTTT. Translating it yields CASSIRQGAYTEAFF.